This entry lists 19 T cell receptor beta chains sequenced from one sample in a study of T cell repertoires in cytomegalovirus infection. Which antigens these TCRs recognize remains unknown. A single record per CDR3 protein comes from TCRdb applying MiXCR to the reads. The sample has around 900,000 distinct CDR3 sequences; less than 35% are singletons. The input for sequencing was cultured CD8+ T cells from PBMCs, taken from culture after CMV antigen stimulation. These receptors all stem from a human donor in good health (CMV status not recorded). Some clones in this sample may be carry-over from other donors' samples.

The rearrangement joins TRBV12-5 to TRBJ1-1, with 10 bases identical to TRBD1. This CDR3 is built from 15 residues. Germline V CDR1 and CDR2: LGHNT, FRNRAP. V dropped 3 bases and J dropped 4; count of bases not matched to a gene: 5. The CDR3, as DNA: TGTGCTAGTGGTTTAACCGGGACAGGGGTCACTGAAGCTTTCTTT. Translation: CASGLTGTGVTEAFF. Based on the CDR3 plus reference TRBV12-5 and TRBJ1-1, the full variable domain is DARVTQTPRHKVTEMGQEVTMRCQPILGHNTVFWYRQTMMQGLELLAYFRNRAPLDDSGMPKDRFSAEMPDATLATLKIQPSEPRDSAVYFCASGLTGTGVTEAFFGQGTRLTVV.

This sequence joins TRBV9 and TRBJ2-6; D is perhaps TRBD1 (6 bases). Germline loops: CDR1 SGDLS, CDR2 YYNGEE. CDR3 length: 17 amino acids. V dropped 1 base and J dropped 1 base, with 12 bases sitting between them. CDR3 nucleotides: TGTGCCAGCAGCGTAAGGCAGGGGCGGTCTGGGGCCAACGTCCTGACTTTC. Translated: CASSVRQGRSGANVLTF.

This chain connects TRBV27 to TRBJ1-1; 8 nucleotides line up with TRBD1. The germline gives CDR1 MNHEY, CDR2 SMNVEV (reference sequence). CDR3 length equals 15 residues. The V segment lost 5 bases and the J segment 1 base; nucleotides outside the gene matches: 6. The CDR3 region is CASSGAGGGNTEAFF. CDR3 in DNA: TGTGCCAGCAGTGGGGCAGGGGGCGGGAACACTGAAGCTTTCTTT.

This chain connects TRBV2 to TRBJ2-7; 7 positions match TRBD1. Trimming took 8 bases from V and 6 from J; bases not matched to a gene: 7. This CDR3 spans 12 amino acids. Looked up from germline, CDR1 is SNHLY and CDR2 is FYNNEI. CDR3 bases: TGTGCCAGCTCCCCGGCAGGGGGCGAGCAGTACTTC. It is translated as CASSPAGGEQYF.

The sample holds a few counts of this clonotype. As DNA, the CDR3 is TGTGCCAGCAGTTATACTTCAGGGATTACGAAACTGCAAGATACGCAGTATTTT. It yields the protein CASSYTSGITKLQDTQYF. The chain uses TRBV6-6 and TRBJ2-3; D perhaps matches TRBD1 (5 bases). Germline assignment: CDR1 MNHNY and CDR2 SVGAGI (reference sequence). Trimming left V 3 bases short and J 5 bases short, with 24 bases between. The CDR3 totals 18 residues.

V usage is TRBV5-6 and J usage is TRBJ2-3; TRBD2 matches 12 bases. The CDR3 covers 17 residues. With 3 bases clipped from V and 1 base from J, the junction kept 6 bases outside the gene matches. CDR1 and CDR2 from the germline V gene are SGHDT and YYEEEE. CDR3 bases: TGTGCCAGCAGCTCGATTCGGACTAGCGGGGGCACAGATACGCAGTATTTT. Translating gives CASSSIRTSGGTDTQYF.

V usage is TRBV12-5 and J usage is TRBJ2-7; possibly TRBD1 for D (6 bases). The CDR3 has 14 residues. The ends were cut back, 3 bases at V and 1 base at J, with 10 bases in the middle. Germline CDR1 and CDR2: LGHNT and FRNRAP. The CDR3 sequence is CASGFRDTSYEQYF. CDR3 nucleotide sequence: TGTGCTAGTGGTTTTAGGGACACTTCCTACGAGCAGTACTTC.

The chain combines TRBV2 with TRBJ2-3; D remains ambiguous. V shed 0 bases and J shed 4 bases, with 8 bases lying between them. This CDR3 is built from 14 residues. The V gene's germline CDR1 is SNHLY and CDR2 FYNNEI. CDR3 residues: CASSEALLPDTQYF. The DNA of the CDR3 is TGTGCCAGCAGTGAAGCGCTTCTTCCAGATACGCAGTATTTT.

A single count supports this clonotype. This chain connects TRBV7-3 to TRBJ1-1, with TRBD1 matching over 9 bases. The CDR3 has 15 amino acids. V lost 5 bases, J lost 1 base, and 5 bases stayed unmatched. Germline loops: CDR1 SGHTA, CDR2 FQGTGA. CDR3: CASSNTGGWNTEAFF. The CDR3 nucleotides read TGTGCCAGCAGCAACACAGGGGGCTGGAACACTGAAGCTTTCTTT.

The rearrangement links TRBV7-9 to TRBJ2-7, with 12 bases that match TRBD1. Per germline, CDR1 SEHNR and CDR2 FQNEAQ (reference sequence). J was trimmed by 5 bases and V by 5 bases; bases with no gene match: 4. CDR3 length: 14 amino acids. The CDR3 loop reads CASSARDRGHEQYF. In nucleotides, the CDR3 is TGTGCCAGCAGCGCCAGGGACAGGGGGCACGAGCAGTACTTC.

Of note for this clonotype: An end of the junction differs from the germline gene, which may be a read error. V usage is TRBV7-6 and J usage is TRBJ1-2; D not resolved. The CDR3 loop spans 11 amino acids. CDR1 SGHVS and CDR2 FNYEAQ come from the germline V gene. The CDR3 sequence is CVSSSAASSAF. CDR3 sequence (DNA): TGTGTCAGCAGCTCGGCAGCCTCTTCTGCCTTC.

The chain couples TRBV27 to TRBJ1-1; D perhaps matches TRBD1 (6 bases). V was shortened by 1 base and J by 7 bases, with 13 bases between the two germline ends. Looked up from germline, CDR1 is MNHEY and CDR2 is SMNVEV (reference sequence). The CDR3 covers 14 residues. CDR3 in DNA: TGTGCCAGCAGTTTATTCGGGGGGCATGATGAAGCTTTCTTT. Protein: CASSLFGGHDEAFF.

The rearrangement uses TRBV5-4 and TRBJ2-1, with D tentatively TRBD1 (6 bases). V dropped 9 bases and J dropped 9 bases, with 16 bases sitting between them. The CDR3 covers 12 residues. From germline, CDR1 is SGHNT and CDR2 YYREEE (reference sequence). In DNA, the CDR3 is TGTGCCACCTCATTCCAGGGGCCTGAGCAGTTCTTC. Protein product: CATSFQGPEQFF.

There are many counts of this clonotype. CDR3 sequence reads: CASSLVTGYNEQFF. DNA of the CDR3: TGTGCCAGCAGCTTAGTGACAGGCTACAATGAGCAGTTCTTC. V is TRBV7-2 and J is TRBJ2-1; D may be TRBD1 (6 bases). The CDR3 is 14 residues long. Trimming left V 1 base short and J 3 bases short, with 7 bases between. Germline V gene lookup returns CDR1 SGHTA and CDR2 FQGNSA.

The chain links TRBV7-8 to TRBJ2-7; D is unresolved. V gave up 5 bases and J gave up 5 bases, with 16 bases separating them. The CDR3 has 14 residues. From germline, CDR1 is SGHVS and CDR2 FQNEAQ. CDR3 region: CASSRKPQGNEQYF. The CDR3 DNA reads as TGTGCCAGCAGCCGGAAGCCGCAAGGCAACGAGCAGTACTTC.

This clonotype was counted ten times or more. The J gene is TRBJ2-7, the V gene TRBV7-9; no clear D. Germline CDR1 reads SEHNR; CDR2 reads FQNEAQ (reference sequence). The V end was cut by 3 bases, the J end by 4 bases, with 4 bases between. The CDR3 sequence is 11 residues long. DNA of the CDR3: TGTGCCAGCAGCTTTAGATACGAGCAGTACTTC. This translates into CASSFRYEQYF.

The sample holds many counts of this clonotype. The chain links TRBV7-2 to TRBJ2-2, with D possibly called TRBD1 or TRBD2 (5 bases each). In germline, CDR1 is SGHTA, CDR2 FQGNSA. CDR3 size: 16 residues. With 5 bases removed from V and 3 bases from J, the gap between germline ends came to 16 bases. CDR3 coding DNA: TGTGCCAGCAGCCCAGGGAAAGGGAGTGACACCGGGGAGCTGTTTTTT. This codes for CASSPGKGSDTGELFF.

V usage is TRBV9 and J usage is TRBJ2-1; tentatively, D is TRBD2 (7 bases). V lost 8 bases, J lost 8 bases, and 17 bases lay in between. The CDR3 length is 13 residues. Germline CDR1 and CDR2: SGDLS and YYNGEE. This chain's CDR3 is CASSSGGGYEQFF. The CDR3 bases are TGTGCCAGTTCATCTGGGGGGGGCTATGAGCAGTTCTTC.

As concerns this clonotype: Given a much more abundant clone one base away, this may be a read error. This chain connects TRBV7-3 to TRBJ2-1; 14 bases match TRBD2. The germline V gene encodes CDR1 SGHTA and CDR2 FQGTGA. The CDR3 consists of 16 residues. CDR3 nucleotide sequence: TGTGTCAGCAGCTTATTAGGGACTAGCGGGGGAAATGAGCAGTTCTTC. Protein product: CVSSLLGTSGGNEQFF.